This passage covers 18 T cell receptor beta chains from one sample sequenced in a study of CD8 T cells in Susac syndrome. An amount of RNA that ranged from roughly 0.45 to 1 ug was reverse transcribed with random hexamers. TCRdb passed the immunoSEQ multiplex PCR reads through MiXCR, listing each CDR3 protein once. In the table there are 200,000 or so distinct CDR3 sequences, around 96% of which are singletons. The sequencing input was CD4+ T cells from PBMCs. These receptors were obtained from a human donor with multiple sclerosis.

The chain links TRBV20-1 to TRBJ1-6; D is unresolved. The V gene's germline CDR1 is DFQATT and CDR2 SNEGSKA (reference sequence). V dropped 1 base and J dropped 10 bases, with 11 bases sitting between them. This CDR3 is built from 13 residues. CDR3 in amino acids: CSARVTLGSPLHF. The CDR3 DNA reads TGCAGTGCTAGAGTAACACTCGGGTCACCCCTCCACTTT.

This chain links TRBV11-2 with TRBJ2-5; 7 positions agree with TRBD1. This CDR3 contains 18 residues. Trimming removed 2 bases from V and 2 bases from J; junction bases left unmatched: 14. Germline lookup yields CDR1 SGHAT and CDR2 FQNNGV. The CDR3 protein is CASSLRPGPGQRQETQYF. CDR3 sequence (DNA): TGTGCCAGCAGCTTACGGCCGGGTCCGGGACAGAGGCAAGAGACCCAGTACTTC.

The rearrangement joins TRBV5-1 to TRBJ1-2; 7 nucleotides match TRBD1. Unmatched junction bases numbered 6, after V lost 4 bases and J lost 3 bases. Germline-derived CDR1 and CDR2 are SGHRS and YFSETQ. The CDR3 extends over 14 amino acids. CDR3 DNA sequence: TGCGCCAGCAGCAGAACAGGGGAGGACTATGGCTACACCTTC. Amino acids: CASSRTGEDYGYTF.

The chain links TRBV20-1 to TRBJ1-5, with 8 bases aligning to TRBD1. The germline V gene has CDR1 DFQATT and CDR2 SNEGSKA (reference sequence). V shed 6 bases and J 2 bases; nucleotides not matched to a gene: 3. The CDR3 sequence is 13 residues long. Here the CDR3 reads CSAKDRGNQPQHF. The CDR3 DNA reads as TGCAGTGCCAAGGACAGGGGCAATCAGCCCCAGCATTTT.

The rearrangement links TRBV6-1 to TRBJ2-7; TRBD2 is a possible D gene (6 bases). The V and J ends lost 5 bases and 4 bases respectively, with 27 bases between them. Germline V CDR1 and CDR2: MNHNS, SASEGT. This CDR3 spans 18 amino acids. CDR3 sequence reads: CASSHPSSTGDRYYEQYF. For the CDR3, the DNA is TGTGCCAGCAGTCATCCCTCTTCGACGGGAGATAGGTATTACGAGCAGTACTTC.

The V gene is TRBV29-1, the J gene TRBJ2-7; 11 bases match TRBD2. Trimming took 5 bases from V and 0 from J; bases not matched to a gene: 12. The CDR3 spans 17 residues. Germline lookup yields CDR1 SQVTM and CDR2 ANQGSEA. CDR3 sequence: CSVIRLAGISNSYEQYF. CDR3 sequence (DNA): TGCAGCGTTATAAGACTAGCGGGGATCTCCAACTCCTACGAGCAGTACTTC.

The gene calls are TRBV29-1 and TRBJ1-2, with D unresolved. Germline V gives CDR1 SQVTM, CDR2 ANQGSEA. V gave up 4 bases and J gave up 3 bases, with 12 bases separating them. The CDR3 is 13 residues long. The DNA for the CDR3 is TGCAGCGTTGCCGTGGGTATGGACTATGGCTACACCTTC. Translated: CSVAVGMDYGYTF.

The table lists this clonotype with a count of one. This chain links TRBV3-1 with TRBJ2-3; tentatively, D is TRBD1 (5 bases). CDR1 is LGHDT, CDR2 YNNKEL, per germline (reference sequence). CDR3 length equals 15 residues. V gave up 2 bases and J gave up 2 bases, with 11 bases separating them. The CDR3 DNA sequence: TGTGCCAGCAGCCAAAGGGGCCCGATCACAGATACGCAGTATTTT. This codes for CASSQRGPITDTQYF.

This chain links TRBV20-1 with TRBJ1-1; no reliable D call. V was pared by 0 bases and J by 11 bases, with 22 bases between. The CDR3 spans 15 residues. The germline gives CDR1 DFQATT, CDR2 SNEGSKA (reference sequence). CDR3 sequence reads: CSARDLRQEMREAFF. In DNA, the CDR3 is TGCAGTGCTAGAGATCTTAGGCAGGAGATGCGCGAGGCTTTCTTT.

The V and J genes are TRBV2 and TRBJ1-5; D is undetermined. Trimming took off 2 bases at V and 6 bases at J, with 8 bases between the two ends. The CDR3 is made up of 13 amino acids. The germline V gene has CDR1 SNHLY and CDR2 FYNNEI. CDR3 DNA sequence: TGTGCCAGCAGTGAATTCGGGGTTCAGCCCCAGCATTTT. Translation: CASSEFGVQPQHF. Combining the CDR3 with reference TRBV2 and TRBJ1-5 gives the whole variable domain EPEVTQTPSHQVTQMGQEVILRCVPISNHLYFYWYRQILGQKVEFLVSFYNNEISEKSEIFDDQFSVERPDGSNFTLKIRSTKLEDSAMYFCASSEFGVQPQHFGDGTRLSIL.

The chain employs TRBV20-1 and TRBJ2-7; unclear D gene. The CDR3 extends over 14 amino acids. V was pared by 6 bases and J by 0 bases, with 15 bases between. Germline V gene data show CDR1 as DFQATT and CDR2 as SNEGSKA (reference sequence). CDR3 protein: CSAVPHRSSYEQYF. CDR3 in DNA: TGCAGTGCCGTTCCTCATAGGAGCTCCTACGAGCAGTACTTC.

The chain combines TRBV30 with TRBJ1-1; 7 positions match TRBD1. Germline V gene data show CDR1 as GTSNPN and CDR2 as SVGIG (reference sequence). CDR3 length: 11 residues. V shed 5 bases and J 8 bases; nucleotides not matched to a gene: 5. The CDR3 coding sequence is TGTGCCTGGGTACAGGGGCGGGAAGCTTTCTTT. Its translation: CAWVQGREAFF.

The V gene is TRBV29-1, the J gene TRBJ1-5; D remains unclear. There are 14 residues in the CDR3. V gave up 3 bases and J gave up 3 bases, with 12 bases separating them. Germline assignment: CDR1 SQVTM and CDR2 ANQGSEA. The CDR3: CSVEEGRANQPQHF. CDR3 sequence (DNA): TGCAGCGTTGAGGAGGGCCGGGCCAATCAGCCCCAGCATTTT.

CDR3 nucleotide sequence: TGCAGTGCTAGGGATCGATCAAGTCGCGGCTACACCTTC. This sequence encodes CSARDRSSRGYTF. The rearrangement uses TRBV20-1 and TRBJ1-2, with unresolved D. Germline lookup yields CDR1 DFQATT and CDR2 SNEGSKA (reference sequence). The CDR3 is 13 amino acids. V was shortened by 3 bases and J by 8 bases, with 16 bases between the two germline ends.

V usage is TRBV30 and J usage is TRBJ2-1, with 9 positions matching TRBD2. The CDR3 spans 15 residues. V shed 0 bases and J 4 bases; nucleotides not matched to a gene: 4. The germline V gene has CDR1 GTSNPN and CDR2 SVGIG (reference sequence). The CDR3, as DNA: TGTGCCTGGAGTGTATCACTAGCGGGTTACAATGAGCAGTTCTTC. Translation: CAWSVSLAGYNEQFF.

The V call is TRBV5-1, the J call TRBJ2-7; no firm D call. V lost 0 bases, J lost 5 bases, and 12 bases lay in between. The germline V gene encodes CDR1 SGHRS and CDR2 YFSETQ. The CDR3 loop spans 14 amino acids. This CDR3 is CASSLEGPPNEQYF. The DNA for the CDR3 is TGCGCCAGCAGCTTGGAGGGCCCTCCCAACGAGCAGTACTTC. The full variable domain, its missing parts supplied by reference TRBV5-1 and TRBJ2-7, is KAGVTQTPRYLIKTRGQQVTLSCSPISGHRSVSWYQQTPGQGLQFLFEYFSETQRNKGNFPGRFSGRQFSNSRSEMNVSTLELGDSALYLCASSLEGPPNEQYFGPGTRLTVT.

The J gene is TRBJ2-1, the V gene TRBV24-1; 9 bases are a match to TRBD2. The germline CDR1 and CDR2 sequences are KGHDR and SFDVKD. Germline trimming cut 2 bases from V and 5 bases from J; bases unmatched to any gene: 9. The CDR3 runs 17 residues. This CDR3 reads CATSDSPFAGGNNEQFF. CDR3 in DNA: TGTGCCACCAGTGATTCTCCCTTTGCGGGAGGGAACAATGAGCAGTTCTTC.

This clonotype was observed a single time. V and J are TRBV2 and TRBJ1-5, with D unresolved. V lost 1 base and J lost 4, with 11 bases in between. This CDR3 comprises 15 residues. Per germline, CDR1 SNHLY and CDR2 FYNNEI. In DNA, the CDR3 is TGTGCCAGCAGTGAAGACGGCGAGAGGAATCAGCCCCAGCATTTT. Its protein product is CASSEDGERNQPQHF.